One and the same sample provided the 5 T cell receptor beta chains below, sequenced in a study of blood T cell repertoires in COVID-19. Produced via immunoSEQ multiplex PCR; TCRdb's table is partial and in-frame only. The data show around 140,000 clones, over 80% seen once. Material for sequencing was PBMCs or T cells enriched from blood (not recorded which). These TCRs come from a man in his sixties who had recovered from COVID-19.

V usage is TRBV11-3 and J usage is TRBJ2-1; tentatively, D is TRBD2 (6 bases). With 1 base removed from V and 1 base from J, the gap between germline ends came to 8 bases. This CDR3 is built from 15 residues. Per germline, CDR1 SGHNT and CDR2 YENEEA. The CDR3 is CASSLGGTSYNEQFF. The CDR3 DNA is TGTGCCAGCAGCTTAGGAGGGACTTCCTACAATGAGCAGTTCTTC.

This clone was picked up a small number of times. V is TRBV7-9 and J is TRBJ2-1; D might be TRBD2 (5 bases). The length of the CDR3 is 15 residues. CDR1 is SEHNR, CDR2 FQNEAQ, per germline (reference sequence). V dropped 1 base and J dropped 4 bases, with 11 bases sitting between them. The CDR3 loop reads CASSLGRTPYNEQFF. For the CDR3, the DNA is TGTGCCAGCAGCTTAGGACGGACTCCTTACAATGAGCAGTTCTTC.

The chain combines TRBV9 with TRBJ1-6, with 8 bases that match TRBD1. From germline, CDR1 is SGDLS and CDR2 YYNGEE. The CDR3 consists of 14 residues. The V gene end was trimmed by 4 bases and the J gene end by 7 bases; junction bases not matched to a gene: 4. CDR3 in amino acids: CASSLDRGNSPLHF. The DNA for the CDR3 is TGTGCCAGCAGCCTCGACAGGGGAAATTCACCCCTCCACTTT. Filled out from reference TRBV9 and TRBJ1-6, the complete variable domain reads DSGVTQTPKHLITATGQRVTLRCSPRSGDLSVYWYQQSLDQGLQFLIQYYNGEERAKGNILERFSAQQFPDLHSELNLSSLELGDSALYFCASSLDRGNSPLHFGNGTRLTVT.

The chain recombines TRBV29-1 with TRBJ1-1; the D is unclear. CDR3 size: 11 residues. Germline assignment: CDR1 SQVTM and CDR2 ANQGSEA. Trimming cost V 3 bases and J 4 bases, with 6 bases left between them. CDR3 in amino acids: CSVDRVTEAFF. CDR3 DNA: TGCAGCGTTGACCGGGTCACTGAAGCTTTCTTT.

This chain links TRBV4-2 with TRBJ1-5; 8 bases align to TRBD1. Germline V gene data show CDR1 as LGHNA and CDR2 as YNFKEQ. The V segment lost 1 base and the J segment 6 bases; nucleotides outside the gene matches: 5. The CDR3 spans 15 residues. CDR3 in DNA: TGTGCCAGCAGCCAAGGTACAGGGGGTCTTCAGCCCCAGCATTTT. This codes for CASSQGTGGLQPQHF.